The 3 T cell receptor beta chains listed next were all sequenced from one sample in a study of PD-L1 blockade in urothelial cancer. Some clones are missing from TCRdb's copy, which holds only in-frame ones; the method was immunoSEQ multiplex PCR. The profile covers approximately 58,000 clones, with roughly 82% appearing a single time and 3.5% to 5.5% taken by the ten largest. Sample: PBMCs, taken around atezolizumab (anti-PD-L1) treatment. Receptors were obtained from a man between 65 and 85 years old with urothelial cancer.

The chain employs TRBV6-5 and TRBJ2-5, with D unresolved. Germline values: CDR1 MNHEY, CDR2 SVGAGI. The V end was cut by 0 bases, the J end by 1 base, with 6 bases between. The CDR3 sequence is 14 residues long. The CDR3 here is CASSYSGGQETQYF. The CDR3, as DNA: TGTGCCAGCAGTTACTCTGGCGGCCAAGAGACCCAGTACTTC.

This chain links TRBV5-4 with TRBJ1-1; D perhaps matches TRBD1 (5 bases). V lost 2 bases, J lost 1 base, and 9 bases lay in between. The V gene's germline CDR1 is SGHNT and CDR2 YYREEE (reference sequence). The length of the CDR3 is 14 residues. The CDR3 DNA sequence: TGTGCCAGCAGCTTACAAACAGGGAACACTGAAGCTTTCTTT. This gives the protein CASSLQTGNTEAFF.

This chain joins TRBV9 and TRBJ2-3, with 13 bases fitting TRBD2. From germline, CDR1 is SGDLS and CDR2 YYNGEE. CDR3 length equals 18 residues. Trimming took 2 bases from V and 4 from J; bases not matched to a gene: 10. CDR3 region: CASSVGLAGARDSDTQYF. The CDR3, as DNA: TGTGCCAGCAGCGTTGGACTAGCGGGAGCGCGGGACTCAGATACGCAGTATTTT. The full variable domain, with the rest looked up from reference TRBV9 and TRBJ2-3, is DSGVTQTPKHLITATGQRVTLRCSPRSGDLSVYWYQQSLDQGLQFLIQYYNGEERAKGNILERFSAQQFPDLHSELNLSSLELGDSALYFCASSVGLAGARDSDTQYFGPGTRLTVL.